The clone carrying this TCR beta chain was observed a handful of times. Its antigen is currently unknown. Mouse germline and gene names are used. The CDR3 goes on 1 residue after the read ends, and that part is filled in from the germline J gene. This sample was included in a study of tissue T cells after allogeneic stem cell transplantation. General study points: Motif-based clustering found tissue-specific repertoire signatures shared across patients, though few clones were shared. Only a limited share of tissue TCRs appeared in blood or spleen. Anatomically similar tissues had similar TCR repertoires within each patient.

Time point defined: mouse harvest day 14 after allogeneic transplant. Mouse grafts combined 10^7 T-cell-depleted bone marrow cells with 10^6 splenic CD5+ T cells. Germline V gene lookup returns CDR1 LGHNA and CDR2 YSYQKL. The CDR3 is 13 amino acids. V lost 4 bases to trimming and J lost 3 bases, with 10 bases between them. TCRbeta CDR3 was sequenced at survey depth with template counts. Assay: immunoSEQ multiplex PCR; the TCRdb copy retains only in-frame clones and omits some. The repertoire holds approximately 2,500 clones, roughly 40% seen once, with roughly a fifth in the top ten. The source of this sequence is a female BALB/c mouse given C57BL/6 T cells with graft-versus-host disease after an allogeneic hematopoietic cell transplant. What was sequenced was gut tissue. The J gene is TRBJ2-7, the V gene TRBV2; D is perhaps TRBD1 (6 bases). The CDR3 DNA, read in part, is TGTGCCAGCAGCCTGGGACAAATCTATGAACAGTAC. Residues: CASSLGQIYEQY. The full CDR3 sequence reads CASSLGQIYEQYF.